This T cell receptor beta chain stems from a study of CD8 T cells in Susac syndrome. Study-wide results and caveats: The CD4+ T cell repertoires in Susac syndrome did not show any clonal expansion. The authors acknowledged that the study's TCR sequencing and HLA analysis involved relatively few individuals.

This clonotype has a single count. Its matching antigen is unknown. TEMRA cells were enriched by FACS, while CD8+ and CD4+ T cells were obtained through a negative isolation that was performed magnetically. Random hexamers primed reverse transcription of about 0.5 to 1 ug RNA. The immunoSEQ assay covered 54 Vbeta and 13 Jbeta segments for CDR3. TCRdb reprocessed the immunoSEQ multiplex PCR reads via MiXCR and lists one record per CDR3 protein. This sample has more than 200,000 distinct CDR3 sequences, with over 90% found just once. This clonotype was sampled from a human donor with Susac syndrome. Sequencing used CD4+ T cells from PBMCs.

CDR3: CAWSLTLDSSGNTIYF. The CDR3 nucleotides are TGTGCCTGGAGTTTGACCTTGGACAGCTCTGGAAACACCATATATTTT. The chain joins TRBV30 to TRBJ1-3; weak D call: TRBD1 (6 bases). V lost 2 bases and J lost 0, with 14 bases in between. The germline CDR1 and CDR2 sequences are GTSNPN and SVGIG (reference sequence). The length of the CDR3 is 16 residues.